This T cell receptor beta chain was recorded in a study of blood T cell repertoires in COVID-19. The wider study: There were acute and convalescent COVID-19 samples, and they came from the United States, Italy and Spain. Sources were T cells, B-cell-depleted T cells, or PBMCs; the material itself was cDNA or gDNA.

As originally analysed: Reference gene primer amplification gave estimated nucleated cell counts. The protocol was immunoSEQ multiplex PCR, while the TCRdb copy is restricted to in-frame clones and leaves out a portion. V and J calls and clone size come straight from that table; D and trimming were deduced from the DNA. This table has more than 150,000 clones, roughly 80% appearing once. The CDR3 is made up of 13 amino acids. Germline CDR1 MDHEN, CDR2 SYDVKM. V was clipped by 8 bases and J by 6 bases; unmatched bases: 4. This receptor was obtained from a woman aged 45-65 years who had recovered from COVID-19. The chain combines TRBV28 with TRBJ2-6, with TRBD1 matching over 7 bases. Sequencing was done on a sample of PBMCs or T cells enriched from blood (not recorded which). CDR3: CASLKGAANVLTF. The CDR3 DNA reads TGTGCCAGCTTGAAGGGGGCGGCCAACGTCCTGACTTTC.